The 8 T cell receptor beta chains reported below all come from one sample, sequenced in a study of cytomegalovirus exposure and HLA in healthy donors. A multiplex PCR was run with 60 Vbeta primers and 13 Jbeta primers. Clones were sequenced by immunoSEQ multiplex PCR, and TCRdb holds only the in-frame ones, with some missing. The sample consists of around 120,000 clones, about 80% of them appearing once. The sample was PBMCs. The receptor set was obtained from a woman aged 45-59 years in good health and CMV-seropositive.

This chain connects TRBV7-3 to TRBJ2-3; 8 bases line up with TRBD2. The CDR3 is 16 amino acids. V lost 2 bases, J lost 4 bases, and 8 bases stayed unmatched. CDR1 and CDR2 from the germline V gene are SGHTA and FQGTGA. The DNA for the CDR3 is TGTGCCAGCAGCTTAGCCGGGACTAGGGGGGCAGATACGCAGTATTTT. Translated: CASSLAGTRGADTQYF.

This sequence joins TRBV30 and TRBJ2-2; 7 bases align to TRBD1. The CDR3 spans 14 residues. Germline V gives CDR1 GTSNPN, CDR2 SVGIG (reference sequence). Germline trimming cut 3 bases from V and 6 bases from J; bases unmatched to any gene: 7. CDR3 nucleotides: TGTGCCTGGAGCGCCGACAGGGAAGCCGGGGAGCTGTTTTTT. It yields the protein CAWSADREAGELFF. Full variable domain (missing parts from reference TRBV30 and TRBJ2-2): SQTIHQWPATLVQPVGSPLSLECTVEGTSNPNLYWYRQAAGRGLQLLFYSVGIGQISSEVPQNLSASRPQDRQFILSSKKLLLSDSGFYLCAWSADREAGELFFGEGSRLTVL.

This sequence joins TRBV9 and TRBJ1-2; no reliable D call. Per germline, CDR1 SGDLS and CDR2 YYNGEE. V shed 3 bases and J shed 5 bases, with 17 bases lying between them. This CDR3 spans 15 amino acids. The DNA for the CDR3 is TGTGCCAGCAGCGCTGCAGGCCAAGGATGGTATGGCTACACCTTC. It specifies CASSAAGQGWYGYTF. Filled out from reference TRBV9 and TRBJ1-2, the complete variable domain reads DSGVTQTPKHLITATGQRVTLRCSPRSGDLSVYWYQQSLDQGLQFLIQYYNGEERAKGNILERFSAQQFPDLHSELNLSSLELGDSALYFCASSAAGQGWYGYTFGSGTRLTVV.

This clone appeared a single time. The CDR3 bases are TGTGCCAGCAGTTTGCGACGACAGGGACCGACCTTCTACGAGCAGTACTTC. Amino acid sequence: CASSLRRQGPTFYEQYF. J is TRBJ2-7 and V is TRBV27, with 7 bases identical to TRBD1. CDR1 MNHEY and CDR2 SMNVEV come from the germline V gene (reference sequence). Trimming cost V 3 bases and J 3 bases; bases outside gene matches: 14. The CDR3 runs 17 residues.

This clone appeared once. The rearrangement joins TRBV7-4 to TRBJ1-3; D unclear. V lost 1 base and J lost 0, with 10 bases in between. The CDR3 length is 16 residues. Germline V gene lookup returns CDR1 SGHVT and CDR2 SQSDAQ. The CDR3 here is CASSLVVLSSGNTIYF. CDR3 bases: TGTGCCAGCAGCTTAGTAGTACTAAGCTCTGGAAACACCATATATTTT.

V and J are TRBV11-2 and TRBJ1-1; possible D gene TRBD1, 5 bases. Germline V gives CDR1 SGHAT, CDR2 FQNNGV. Trimming removed 0 bases from V and 3 bases from J, with 11 bases in between. The CDR3 is 15 amino acids. DNA of the CDR3: TGTGCCAGCAGCTTAGAATGGGGAGGGGACACTGAAGCTTTCTTT. It translates to CASSLEWGGDTEAFF.

J is TRBJ2-3 and V is TRBV9, with TRBD2 matching 9 bases. The CDR3 sequence is 16 residues long. CDR1 and CDR2 from the germline V gene are SGDLS and YYNGEE. The V and J ends lost 1 base and 2 bases, in that order; junction bases with no gene match: 5. The CDR3 protein is CASSVTVAGDTDTQYF. CDR3 nucleotide sequence: TGTGCCAGCAGCGTAACTGTAGCGGGGGACACAGATACGCAGTATTTT.

The gene calls are TRBV27 and TRBJ2-1; 11 positions agree with TRBD2. The CDR3 has 17 amino acids. CDR1 and CDR2 (germline): MNHEY, SMNVEV (reference sequence). J lost 4 bases, V lost 6 bases, and 11 bases had no gene match. CDR3 nucleotides: TGTGCCAGCAGCCCCAGGAAGGTAGCGGGAGGGTACAATGAGCAGTTCTTC. Its protein is CASSPRKVAGGYNEQFF.